This is a list of T cell receptor beta chains from one sample in a study of technical replicates of blood from a handful of donors. This table comes from immunoSEQ multiplex PCR, and its TCRdb copy is limited to in-frame clones, with some not included. Of around 79,000 clones listed, approximately 94% were seen once; the top ten hold 0.2% to 0.3%. The sequenced material came from T cells isolated from PBMCs. Source of these receptors: a human donor in good health. The CDR3 runs from the conserved cysteine through the conserved F or W. The D gene is left open where the match is weak. Some rows mark clone size as missing; the rest say once, few, many or name a class of expanded clone.

D gene: TRBD2
clone size: .
J gene: TRBJ2-2
V gene: TRBV6-4
CDR3 protein: CASSDHSGGATGELFF
CDR3 DNA: TGTGCCAGCAGTGACCACAGCGGGGGGGCGACCGGGGAGCTGTTTTTT

D gene: TRBD2
clone size: once
J gene: TRBJ2-1
V gene: TRBV19
CDR3 protein: CASSTTMERGAVGQFF
CDR3 DNA: TGTGCCAGTAGTACCACCATGGAGCGGGGGGCCGTCGGGCAGTTCTTC

D gene: .
clone size: .
J gene: TRBJ1-4
V gene: TRBV30
CDR3 protein: CARNSFNEKLFF
CDR3 DNA: TGTGCCCGAAACAGTTTTAATGAAAAACTGTTTTTT

D gene: .
clone size: .
J gene: TRBJ1-2
V gene: TRBV7-2
CDR3 protein: CASSLTGLNYGYTF
CDR3 DNA: TGTGCCAGCAGCCTGACGGGACTAAACTATGGCTACACCTTC

D gene: .
clone size: .
J gene: TRBJ1-1
V gene: TRBV5-1
CDR3 protein: CASSSGSGGGNTEAFF
CDR3 DNA: TGCGCCAGCAGCTCGGGGTCCGGGGGTGGGAACACTGAAGCTTTCTTT

D gene: .
clone size: .
J gene: TRBJ1-2
V gene: TRBV10-3
CDR3 protein: CAISEGQGLYYGYTF
CDR3 DNA: TGTGCCATCAGTGAGGGGCAGGGCCTCTACTATGGCTACACCTTC

D gene: .
clone size: .
J gene: TRBJ2-7
V gene: TRBV6-1
CDR3 protein: CASSEVGGYYEQYF
CDR3 DNA: TGTGCCAGCAGTGAAGTAGGCGGATACTACGAGCAGTACTTC

D gene: TRBD2
clone size: .
J gene: TRBJ2-3
V gene: TRBV11-2
CDR3 protein: CASSLGAPGLAGANTQYF
CDR3 DNA: TGTGCCAGCAGCTTGGGCGCTCCGGGACTAGCGGGAGCTAATACGCAGTATTTT

D gene: TRBD1
clone size: .
J gene: TRBJ1-3
V gene: TRBV6-1
CDR3 protein: CASSEGLFQKRDRVITIYF
CDR3 DNA: TGTGCCAGCAGTGAAGGCCTTTTCCAAAAACGGGACAGGGTGATAACCATATATTTT

D gene: .
clone size: .
J gene: TRBJ1-1
V gene: TRBV6-4
CDR3 protein: CASRGIGDTEAFF
CDR3 DNA: TGTGCCAGCAGGGGAATAGGGGACACTGAAGCTTTCTTT

D gene: .
clone size: .
J gene: TRBJ1-1
V gene: TRBV10-3
CDR3 protein: CAIGLVSEAFF
CDR3 DNA: TGTGCCATCGGGCTTGTTTCTGAAGCTTTCTTT

D gene: TRBD1
clone size: once
J gene: TRBJ2-1
V gene: TRBV4-1
CDR3 protein: CASSQEGQRYNEQFF
CDR3 DNA: TGCGCCAGCAGCCAAGAGGGACAGAGATACAATGAGCAGTTCTTC

D gene: TRBD1
clone size: .
J gene: TRBJ1-5
V gene: TRBV9
CDR3 protein: CASGQADQPQHF
CDR3 DNA: TGTGCCAGCGGACAGGCCGATCAGCCCCAGCATTTT

D gene: .
clone size: .
J gene: TRBJ1-2
V gene: TRBV7-8
CDR3 protein: CASSSGVAVYGYTF
CDR3 DNA: TGTGCCAGCAGCTCCGGGGTGGCAGTCTATGGCTACACCTTC

D gene: .
clone size: .
J gene: TRBJ1-2
V gene: TRBV6-6
CDR3 protein: CASSYFDGYTF
CDR3 DNA: TGTGCCAGCAGTTACTTCGATGGCTACACCTTC

D gene: .
clone size: .
J gene: TRBJ2-4
V gene: TRBV14
CDR3 protein: CASSPLGPDQMDIQYF
CDR3 DNA: TGTGCCAGCAGTCCTTTGGGGCCAGACCAAATGGACATTCAGTACTTC